This passage covers 21 T cell receptor beta chains from one sample sequenced in a study of cytotoxic CD8 clonotypes in ibrutinib-treated CLL. Clones were read by immunoSEQ multiplex PCR, and TCRdb kept only the in-frame ones, dropping some. Here the sample spans 200,000 to 250,000 clones, about four fifths being singletons. This sample comprised PBMCs, obtained after 12 months of ibrutinib treatment. All receptors derive from a human donor with chronic lymphocytic leukemia.

This chain connects TRBV7-6 to TRBJ2-5; maybe TRBD2 (6 bases). Per germline, CDR1 SGHVS and CDR2 FNYEAQ. The CDR3 covers 15 residues. Trimming stripped 2 bases from V and 1 base from J, with 11 bases between. CDR3 sequence: CASSLTSLRQETQYF. For the CDR3, the DNA is TGTGCCAGCAGCTTAACTAGCTTGCGCCAAGAGACCCAGTACTTC.

The V and J genes are TRBV6-1 and TRBJ1-1; D call uncertain. CDR1 and CDR2 (germline): MNHNS, SASEGT. Trimming shortened V by 8 bases and J by 0 bases, and 10 bases separated the two germline ends. The CDR3 totals 13 residues. The CDR3 DNA follows: TGTGCCAGCGGACCGCCCCTGAACACTGAAGCTTTCTTT. It codes for CASGPPLNTEAFF.

The chain couples TRBV7-8 to TRBJ2-3, with D perhaps given as TRBD1 or TRBD2 (5 bases each). V was clipped by 1 base and J by 5 bases, with 10 bases between them. The CDR3 consists of 14 residues. Germline CDR1 reads SGHVS; CDR2 reads FQNEAQ. The CDR3 bases are TGTGCCAGCAGCTTAGATTGGGGGAGAGATACGCAGTATTTT. This translates into CASSLDWGRDTQYF. Full variable domain (remainder filled in from reference TRBV7-8 and TRBJ2-3): GAGVSQSPRYKVAKRGQDVALRCDPISGHVSLFWYQQALGQGPEFLTYFQNEAQLDKSGLPSDRFFAERPEGSVSTLKIQRTQQEDSAVYLCASSLDWGRDTQYFGPGTRLTVL.

This clone was detected a few times. Other DNA sequences within the sample encode an identical CDR3. The CDR3 nucleotides read TGCAGCGTGAGCTCCTACAATGAGCAGTTCTTC. Protein sequence: CSVSSYNEQFF. This chain joins TRBV29-1 and TRBJ2-1, with D hard to call. V lost 6 bases and J lost 0, with 3 bases in between. CDR1 is SQVTM and CDR2 is ANQGSEA in the germline V gene. The CDR3 runs to 11 residues.

This clone has only one observation. The chain is built from TRBV2 and TRBJ2-5; TRBD1 might be the D (6 bases). This CDR3 has 17 amino acids. V was pared by 6 bases and J by 5 bases, with 25 bases between. Germline-derived CDR1 and CDR2 are SNHLY and FYNNEI. The CDR3 reads CASSILGQPHLGETQYF. DNA for the CDR3: TGTGCCAGCAGCATCCTAGGACAGCCACACCTGGGGGAGACCCAGTACTTC.

The chain is built from TRBV7-9 and TRBJ2-7; a possible D gene is TRBD1 (6 bases). This CDR3 has 15 residues. V was clipped by 4 bases and J by 4 bases, with 17 bases between them. Germline CDR1 reads SEHNR; CDR2 reads FQNEAQ (reference sequence). The CDR3 region is CASSSTGTPTYEQYF. The CDR3, as DNA: TGTGCCAGCAGCTCGACCGGGACACCGACATACGAGCAGTACTTC. The variable domain in full, with the rest retrieved from reference TRBV7-9 and TRBJ2-7, is DTGVSQNPRHKITKRGQNVTFRCDPISEHNRLYWYRQTLGQGPEFLTYFQNEAQLEKSRLLSDRFSAERPKGSFSTLEIQRTEQGDSAMYLCASSSTGTPTYEQYFGPGTRLTVT.

This chain links TRBV6-5 with TRBJ2-7; no clear D gene. Trimming took off 6 bases at V and 3 bases at J, with 15 bases between the two ends. There are 14 residues in the CDR3. Germline CDR1 is MNHEY and CDR2 is SVGAGI. For the CDR3, the DNA is TGTGCCAGCAGCAATCCCGGGTCCTACTACGAGCAGTACTTC. Translated, it gives CASSNPGSYYEQYF.

The chain combines TRBV27 with TRBJ2-1; 10 nucleotides agree with TRBD2. This CDR3 spans 15 amino acids. Germline-derived CDR1 and CDR2 are MNHEY and SMNVEV (reference sequence). V shed 3 bases, J shed 7 bases, and the junction held 6 bases outside the gene matches. CDR3 in DNA: TGTGCCAGCAGTTTCAGCGGGAGGGCCGGGAATGAGCAGTTCTTC. Amino acid sequence: CASSFSGRAGNEQFF.

The chain couples TRBV6-4 to TRBJ2-2, with 12 bases lining up with TRBD1. Germline V CDR1 and CDR2: MRHNA, SNTAGT. The CDR3 runs to 16 residues. J lost 7 bases, V lost 1 base, and 4 bases had no gene match. The CDR3 bases are TGTGCCAGCAGTGACTGGGGGACAGGGGGCTTCGGGGAGCTGTTTTTT. Protein product: CASSDWGTGGFGELFF.

This chain uses TRBV4-1 with TRBJ2-7; tentative D call: TRBD1 (6 bases). The germline CDR1 and CDR2 sequences are MGHRA and YSYEKL. CDR3 length equals 15 residues. Trimming took off 3 bases at V and 0 bases at J, with 12 bases between the two ends. The CDR3 DNA follows: TGCGCCAGCAGCCACCCGACAGGAAGCTCCTACGAGCAGTACTTC. Residues: CASSHPTGSSYEQYF.

This chain joins TRBV6-6 and TRBJ1-1, with D perhaps TRBD1 (6 bases). The CDR3 extends over 16 amino acids. Trimming removed 6 bases at V and 0 bases at J, with 17 bases between. From germline, CDR1 is MNHNY and CDR2 SVGAGI (reference sequence). The CDR3 DNA reads TGTGCCAGCAGGGGGGGCGGGGACACTCTGAACACTGAAGCTTTCTTT. Amino acid sequence: CASRGGGDTLNTEAFF.

This chain uses TRBV9 with TRBJ2-1; tentative D call: TRBD2 (6 bases). V was pared by 2 bases and J by 2 bases, with 17 bases between. CDR1 is SGDLS, CDR2 YYNGEE, per germline. There are 17 residues in the CDR3. The CDR3 protein is CASSVRGGDLTYNEQFF. As DNA, the CDR3 is TGTGCCAGCAGCGTTAGAGGTGGGGACTTAACCTACAATGAGCAGTTCTTC. Together with reference TRBV9 and TRBJ2-1, the CDR3 gives the full variable domain: DSGVTQTPKHLITATGQRVTLRCSPRSGDLSVYWYQQSLDQGLQFLIQYYNGEERAKGNILERFSAQQFPDLHSELNLSSLELGDSALYFCASSVRGGDLTYNEQFFGPGTRLTVL.

The chain is built from TRBV7-2 and TRBJ1-5; D is possibly TRBD1 (6 bases). This CDR3 is built from 15 residues. V was trimmed by 2 bases and J by 5 bases, leaving 13 bases between them. Per germline, CDR1 SGHTA and CDR2 FQGNSA. The DNA for the CDR3 is TGTGCCAGCAGCTTAACCAGGGGCTGGGATCAGCCCCAGCATTTT. It translates to CASSLTRGWDQPQHF.

The rearrangement joins TRBV30 to TRBJ2-1, with D perhaps matching TRBD2 (6 bases). The germline CDR1 and CDR2 sequences are GTSNPN and SVGIG (reference sequence). The CDR3 spans 14 residues. V was cut by 2 bases and J by 5 bases, with 13 bases left in between. CDR3 residues: CAWSKDGTHNEQFF. The CDR3 region has the DNA TGTGCCTGGAGTAAGGACGGGACTCACAATGAGCAGTTCTTC. The complete variable domain, with remaining parts taken from reference TRBV30 and TRBJ2-1, reads SQTIHQWPATLVQPVGSPLSLECTVEGTSNPNLYWYRQAAGRGLQLLFYSVGIGQISSEVPQNLSASRPQDRQFILSSKKLLLSDSGFYLCAWSKDGTHNEQFFGPGTRLTVL.

This clone was seen a handful of times. The genes are TRBV29-1 and TRBJ2-3; 8 bases are shared with TRBD1. CDR3 length: 12 residues. J gave up 6 bases and V 7 bases, and 6 bases lay outside the gene matches. The germline V gene has CDR1 SQVTM and CDR2 ANQGSEA. CDR3: CSDRTGWDTQYF. Here the CDR3 DNA reads TGCAGCGACCGGACAGGGTGGGATACGCAGTATTTT.

The gene calls are TRBV7-9 and TRBJ2-1, with 8 positions matching TRBD1. This CDR3 is built from 16 residues. Trimming cost V 4 bases and J 5 bases; bases outside gene matches: 10. Germline CDR1 is SEHNR and CDR2 is FQNEAQ (reference sequence). The DNA for the CDR3 is TGTGCCAGCAGCTCGGTTCGGGGGACAGGTAACAATGAGCAGTTCTTC. This translates into CASSSVRGTGNNEQFF. The entire variable domain, with the rest obtained from reference TRBV7-9 and TRBJ2-1, is as follows: DTGVSQNPRHKITKRGQNVTFRCDPISEHNRLYWYRQTLGQGPEFLTYFQNEAQLEKSRLLSDRFSAERPKGSFSTLEIQRTEQGDSAMYLCASSSVRGTGNNEQFFGPGTRLTVL.

The rearrangement uses TRBV10-1 and TRBJ1-5; D is ambiguous. The CDR3 is 13 residues long. The V gene lost 0 bases and the J gene lost 3 bases, with 3 bases spanning the gap. The germline V gene has CDR1 WNHNN and CDR2 SYGVQD (reference sequence). CDR3 sequence (DNA): TGCGCCAGCAGTGAGTCGTCCAATCAGCCCCAGCATTTT. It codes for CASSESSNQPQHF.

This chain joins TRBV18 and TRBJ1-2; 7 nucleotides align to TRBD1. V dropped 3 bases and J dropped 3; count of bases not matched to a gene: 4. The CDR3 covers 14 residues. Germline loops: CDR1 KGHSH, CDR2 LQKENI. The CDR3 nucleotides read TGTGCCAGCTCACCGCTAGGGGGCGACTATGGCTACACCTTC. Its protein is CASSPLGGDYGYTF.

The rearrangement joins TRBV30 to TRBJ1-1; D unclear. Trimming took 2 bases from V and 0 from J, leaving 10 bases between them. Germline V gene lookup returns CDR1 GTSNPN and CDR2 SVGIG (reference sequence). This CDR3 has 14 residues. CDR3 sequence (DNA): TGTGCCTGGAGTTATATGACGGTGAACACTGAAGCTTTCTTT. Amino acids: CAWSYMTVNTEAFF. Variable domain in full (rest from reference TRBV30 and TRBJ1-1): SQTIHQWPATLVQPVGSPLSLECTVEGTSNPNLYWYRQAAGRGLQLLFYSVGIGQISSEVPQNLSASRPQDRQFILSSKKLLLSDSGFYLCAWSYMTVNTEAFFGQGTRLTVV.

The chain uses TRBV6-1 and TRBJ2-4, with 9 bases lining up with TRBD1. The germline CDR1 and CDR2 sequences are MNHNS and SASEGT. Losses at the gene ends were 7 bases for V and 4 bases for J; bases not matched to a gene: 8. This CDR3 region has 15 residues. The DNA for the CDR3 is TGTGCCAGCAACCTGGGACAGGGAGGGAAAAACATTCAGTACTTC. This sequence encodes CASNLGQGGKNIQYF.

CDR3 DNA sequence: TGTGCCAGCAGGGGGACTAGCGGCACCTACGAGCAGTACTTC. It translates to CASRGTSGTYEQYF. This chain joins TRBV28 and TRBJ2-7; 11 nucleotides match TRBD2. The germline gives CDR1 MDHEN, CDR2 SYDVKM. This CDR3 spans 14 amino acids. Germline trimming cut 6 bases from V and 2 bases from J; bases unmatched to any gene: 3.